These T cell receptor beta chains were read from a single sample in a study of blood T cell repertoires in COVID-19. Profiled with immunoSEQ multiplex PCR; TCRdb holds only in-frame clones, not every one. The sample shows approximately 240,000 clones, less than 85% of them seen only once. The sequenced material came from peripheral blood. The receptor source for this set is an elderly woman with active or convalescent COVID-19. Both conserved end residues are part of each CDR3. The D gene is left open where the match is weak. Clone size is not always given. Where it is, it says once, few, many or a class for expanded clones.

15 . TRBD1 TRBJ1-2 TRBV5-1 TGCGCCAGCAGCGTTACAGGGGAAAGGGACTATGGCTACACCTTC CASSVTGERDYGYTF
14 once TRBD2 TRBJ2-3 TRBV9 TGTGCCAGCAGCGTTCTTAGCGGGGGGGATACGCAGTATTTT CASSVLSGGDTQYF
15 . TRBD2 TRBJ2-1 TRBV6-5 TGTGCCAGCAGGGAGCGGGGGGCCTCCTACAATGAGCAGTTCTTC CASRERGASYNEQFF
12 . . TRBJ1-4 TRBV25-1 TGTGCCAGCAGGACATCTAATGAAAAACTGTTTTTT CASRTSNEKLFF
16 . . TRBJ2-7 TRBV11-2 TGTGCCAGCAGCTTAGTAACAGCCCCCCAAACTTACGAGCAGTACTTC CASSLVTAPQTYEQYF
19 . TRBD1 TRBJ2-6 TRBV28 TGTGCCAGCAGTTTTACGCCCGGGACAGGGGGCTCTGGGGCCAACGTCCTGACTTTC CASSFTPGTGGSGANVLTF
12 . . TRBJ1-1 TRBV24-1 TGTGCCACCCTTCAGGGGAACACTGAAGCTTTCTTT CATLQGNTEAFF
15 . . TRBJ2-3 TRBV29-1 TGCAGCGTTGAACCCACAGCCTTGGGCACAGATACGCAGTATTTT CSVEPTALGTDTQYF
16 . . TRBJ1-3 TRBV6-4 TGTGCCAGCAGACACAAGGAGCCACTCTCTGGAAACACCATATATTTT CASRHKEPLSGNTIYF
16 . TRBD1 TRBJ1-3 TRBV18 TGTGCCAGCTCACCACCGCGGGACAGGGCTGGAAACACCATATATTTT CASSPPRDRAGNTIYF
16 . TRBD2 TRBJ2-3 TRBV2 TGTGCCAGCAGCTCAGGGACTAGCGGTAGCACAGATACGCAGTATTTT CASSSGTSGSTDTQYF
17 . TRBD2 TRBJ2-1 TRBV6-1 TGTGCCAGCAGTGATCCTTCGGGAGGGGGTATGTACAATGAGCAGTTCTTC CASSDPSGGGMYNEQFF
14 . TRBD1 TRBJ2-7 TRBV29-1 TGCAACGTTAGTTCCGGGACAGGAGCCTACGAGCAGTACTTC CNVSSGTGAYEQYF
14 . . TRBJ1-1 TRBV5-1 TGCGCCAGCAGCTTTTCTGATAGGAACACTGAAGCTTTCTTT CASSFSDRNTEAFF